A single sample gave rise to the 10 T cell receptor beta chains below, sequenced in a study of CD8 T cells in Susac syndrome (dated by TCRdb to the late 2010s). Receptors were amplified or captured by the immunoSEQ multiplex PCR assay. RNA was extracted using the RNeasy kit, and 0.5 to 1 microgram was reverse transcribed with random hexamers. TCRdb reran the public reads through fastp at Q25 and MiXCR, keeping productive beta chains. Every entry covers one CDR3 protein and lists the most common genes and DNA from its rows. The sample contains some 170,000 distinct CDR3 sequences, over 90% of them found a single time. Of the sample, around 0.094% falls within the top ten clones. The sequencing sample was made of CD4+ T cells from PBMCs. These receptor sequences come from a human donor with Susac syndrome.

This chain uses TRBV2 with TRBJ1-6, with 9 bases fitting TRBD1. Germline CDR1 is SNHLY and CDR2 is FYNNEI. With V trimmed by 6 bases and J by 6 bases, 3 bases remained unmatched. The CDR3 is 14 amino acids. In DNA, the CDR3 is TGTGCCAGCAGGAAGGACAGGGGTAATTCACCCCTCCACTTT. It yields the protein CASRKDRGNSPLHF.

The chain carries TRBV28 and TRBJ2-7, with a weak D call TRBD1 (5 bases). Germline loops: CDR1 MDHEN, CDR2 SYDVKM. V was clipped by 6 bases and J by 3 bases, with 24 bases between them. CDR3 length equals 17 residues. For the CDR3, the DNA is TGTGCCAGCAGGCCCCCCAGGGCAAAACCTAACTTCTACGAGCAGTACTTC. Protein: CASRPPRAKPNFYEQYF.

This chain uses TRBV5-4 with TRBJ2-3; possible D gene TRBD2, 6 bases. Per germline, CDR1 SGHNT and CDR2 YYREEE (reference sequence). The CDR3 runs to 14 residues. Trimming shortened V by 3 bases and J by 7 bases, and 15 bases separated the two germline ends. In nucleotides, the CDR3 is TGTGCCAGCAGCTCCCGGGACTTGTCGTATACGCAGTATTTT. As protein: CASSSRDLSYTQYF.

The rearrangement links TRBV5-1 to TRBJ2-5; D not resolved. CDR3 size: 14 residues. From germline, CDR1 is SGHRS and CDR2 YFSETQ. V lost 3 bases, J lost 2 bases, and 11 bases lay in between. The CDR3 DNA follows: TGCGCCAGCAGCTCAATCCTTGGACAAGAGACCCAGTACTTC. Translation gives CASSSILGQETQYF. The full variable domain, its missing parts supplied by reference TRBV5-1 and TRBJ2-5, is KAGVTQTPRYLIKTRGQQVTLSCSPISGHRSVSWYQQTPGQGLQFLFEYFSETQRNKGNFPGRFSGRQFSNSRSEMNVSTLELGDSALYLCASSSILGQETQYFGPGTRLLVL.

The J gene is TRBJ2-7, the V gene TRBV20-1; 9 nucleotides line up with TRBD1. Looked up from germline, CDR1 is DFQATT and CDR2 is SNEGSKA (reference sequence). The CDR3 loop spans 15 amino acids. Trimming took 2 bases from V and 2 from J; bases not matched to a gene: 7. The chain's CDR3 is CSARSGTGHPYEQYF. CDR3 coding DNA: TGCAGTGCTAGATCCGGGACAGGGCATCCCTACGAGCAGTACTTC.

The chain links TRBV5-8 to TRBJ1-2; 9 nucleotides agree with TRBD1. Germline V gives CDR1 SGHTS, CDR2 YDEGEE. This CDR3 is 14 amino acids long. The J segment lost 6 bases and the V segment lost 0 bases, leaving 3 bases of the junction unmatched. In DNA, the CDR3 is TGTGCCAGCAGCTTGGGGACAGGGGCGAATGGCTACACCTTC. Translation: CASSLGTGANGYTF.

The CDR3 is CASSPRVNQPQHF. CDR3 nucleotide sequence: TGTGCCAGTAGCCCCAGGGTCAATCAGCCCCAGCATTTT. V is TRBV19 and J is TRBJ1-5; weak D call: TRBD1 (5 bases). The germline CDR1 and CDR2 sequences are LNHDA and SQIVND (reference sequence). The CDR3 sequence is 13 residues long. Trimming stripped 6 bases from V and 3 bases from J, with 9 bases between. Full variable domain (missing parts from reference TRBV19 and TRBJ1-5): DGGITQSPKYLFRKEGQNVTLSCEQNLNHDAMYWYRQDPGQGLRLIYYSQIVNDFQKGDIAEGYSVSREKKESFPLTVTSAQKNPTAFYLCASSPRVNQPQHFGDGTRLSIL.

The V call is TRBV4-1, the J call TRBJ2-5, with D possibly matching TRBD1 (6 bases). Germline assignment: CDR1 MGHRA and CDR2 YSYEKL. The CDR3 has 16 amino acids. The ends were cut back, 4 bases at V and 1 base at J, with 16 bases in the middle. Here the CDR3 DNA reads TGCGCCAGCAGCCGAGAACCAGGGACAATCCAAGAGACCCAGTACTTC. It translates to CASSREPGTIQETQYF.

The CDR3 sequence is CASSQDRVPTDTQYF. CDR3 nucleotides: TGCGCCAGCAGCCAAGATCGGGTCCCAACAGATACGCAGTATTTT. The V gene is TRBV4-1, the J gene TRBJ2-3; D is ambiguous. CDR1 and CDR2 from the germline V gene are MGHRA and YSYEKL. The CDR3 covers 15 residues. Trimming shortened V by 0 bases and J by 3 bases, and 10 bases separated the two germline ends.

The chain carries TRBV18 and TRBJ2-7; 8 bases line up with TRBD1. Losses at the gene ends were 0 bases for V and 4 bases for J; bases not matched to a gene: 2. Per the germline V gene, CDR1 is KGHSH and CDR2 is LQKENI. The CDR3 has 14 residues. CDR3 nucleotides: TGTGCCAGCTCACCACCGACAGGGGCGTACGAGCAGTACTTC. The encoded protein is CASSPPTGAYEQYF.